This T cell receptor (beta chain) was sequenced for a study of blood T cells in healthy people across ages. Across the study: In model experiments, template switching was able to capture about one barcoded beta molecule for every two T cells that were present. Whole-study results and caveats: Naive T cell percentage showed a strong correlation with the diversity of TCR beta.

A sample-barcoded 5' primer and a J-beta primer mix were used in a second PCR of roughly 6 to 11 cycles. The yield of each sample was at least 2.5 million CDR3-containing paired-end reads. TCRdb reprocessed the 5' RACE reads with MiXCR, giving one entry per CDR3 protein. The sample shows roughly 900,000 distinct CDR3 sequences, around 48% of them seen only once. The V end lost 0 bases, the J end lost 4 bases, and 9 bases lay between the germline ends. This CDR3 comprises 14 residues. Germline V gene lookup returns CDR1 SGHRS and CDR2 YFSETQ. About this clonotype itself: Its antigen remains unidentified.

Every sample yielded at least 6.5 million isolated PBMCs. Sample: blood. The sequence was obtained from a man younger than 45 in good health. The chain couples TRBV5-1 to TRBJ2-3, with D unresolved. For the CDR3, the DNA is TGCGCCAGCAGCTTGGGAACGTCCTCAGATACGCAGTATTTT. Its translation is CASSLGTSSDTQYF.